This T cell receptor (beta chain) was found in a study of blood T cells in healthy people across ages. They isolated at least 6.5 million PBMCs from each sample. Through a sample-barcoded 5' primer and a J-beta primer mix, a second PCR was run for roughly 6 to 11 cycles. One entry per CDR3 protein, called by TCRdb with MiXCR from the 5' RACE reads. The table includes 700,000 to 950,000 distinct CDR3 sequences, roughly two fifths detected once. The receptor was isolated from an older woman in good health. The sample taken for sequencing was blood.

The CDR3 nucleotides read TGTGCCATCAGTGAGGGATCCCAAGAGACCCAGTACTTC. Its protein is CAISEGSQETQYF. V and J are TRBV10-3 and TRBJ2-5; D remains unclear. CDR3 size: 13 residues. Trimming took 2 bases from V and 1 from J, leaving 5 bases between them. Germline assignment: CDR1 ENHRY and CDR2 SYGVKD.